Below, 18 T cell receptor beta chains from the same sample are listed, as sequenced in a study of vaccination and CD4 T cells after COVID-19. The treatment was: roughly ten-day PBMC culture with coronavirus spike peptide pools or control peptides (ViraFEST assay). The Oncomine TCR Beta short-read assay was applied to DNA of cultured CD4+ T cells. Via MiXCR, TCRdb re-called the PCR reads, giving one row per CDR3 protein. Counted here are 15,000 to 16,000 distinct CDR3 sequences, 50% to 55% occurring once; the ten biggest clones make up over 11%. These receptors have no identified antigens. Sequences were obtained from CD4+ T cells from blood, cultured in vitro. The receptors derive from a human donor who had recovered from COVID-19.

V is TRBV6-1 and J is TRBJ1-2; perhaps TRBD1 as D (5 bases). Per germline, CDR1 MNHNS and CDR2 SASEGT. With 6 bases removed from V and 1 base from J, the gap between germline ends came to 9 bases. The CDR3 contains 13 residues. This chain's CDR3 is CASRTEINYGYTF. CDR3 in DNA: TGTGCCAGCAGGACAGAGATTAACTATGGCTACACCTTC.

This clonotype was counted a few times. The V call is TRBV20-1, the J call TRBJ2-3, with 10 bases aligning to TRBD2. The V segment lost 5 bases and the J segment 5 bases; nucleotides outside the gene matches: 13. The V gene's germline CDR1 is DFQATT and CDR2 SNEGSKA (reference sequence). The CDR3 is made up of 16 amino acids. CDR3 sequence: CSAPSPASGRGDTQYF. CDR3 nucleotides: TGCAGTGCTCCCTCCCCGGCTAGCGGGAGAGGAGATACGCAGTATTTT.

The DNA of the CDR3 is TGCAGTGCTCATTGGACAGGGGGAGCTGGCTACACCTTC. Translating it yields CSAHWTGGAGYTF. V gene TRBV20-1 combines with J gene TRBJ1-2; 10 bases agree with TRBD1. This CDR3 comprises 13 residues. CDR1 and CDR2 from the germline V gene are DFQATT and SNEGSKA (reference sequence). V dropped 5 bases and J dropped 7; count of bases not matched to a gene: 7.

The chain has TRBV20-1 and TRBJ1-1; 10 bases align to TRBD1. Germline V CDR1 and CDR2: DFQATT, SNEGSKA (reference sequence). This CDR3 has 15 residues. Losses at the gene ends were 5 bases for V and 1 base for J; bases not matched to a gene: 7. CDR3: CSAPGQGEANTEAFF. CDR3 DNA sequence: TGCAGTGCTCCCGGACAGGGGGAGGCGAACACTGAAGCTTTCTTT.

The chain carries TRBV10-3 and TRBJ1-1; 8 bases are shared with TRBD1. There are 14 residues in the CDR3. CDR1 is ENHRY, CDR2 SYGVKD, per germline. Germline trimming cut 3 bases from V and 5 bases from J; bases unmatched to any gene: 5. CDR3 amino acids: CAISDRTGRTEAFF. The CDR3 DNA sequence: TGTGCCATCAGTGACAGGACAGGGCGAACTGAAGCTTTCTTT.

A few counts support this clonotype. The chain joins TRBV24-1 to TRBJ2-2; D might be TRBD1 (5 bases). Trimming removed 1 base from V and 3 bases from J, with 14 bases in between. The CDR3 runs to 17 residues. CDR1 is KGHDR, CDR2 SFDVKD, per germline. The CDR3 DNA is TGTGCCACCAGTGATTTCGGGCAGGGCAGCGACACCGGGGAGCTGTTTTTT. It is translated as CATSDFGQGSDTGELFF.

This clonotype came up a few times. The rearrangement uses TRBV7-9 and TRBJ1-5; D gene ambiguous. V was shortened by 1 base and J by 7 bases, with 5 bases between the two germline ends. This CDR3 contains 12 residues. Germline V gives CDR1 SEHNR, CDR2 FQNEAQ (reference sequence). The CDR3 DNA is TGTGCCAGCAGCTTAGATGGGCAGCCCCAGCATTTT. It translates to CASSLDGQPQHF.

CDR3 nucleotides: TGTGCCAGCACCCTACGGCGGGACTCCTACAATGAGCAGTTCTTC. Translating it yields CASTLRRDSYNEQFF. V gene TRBV6-2 or TRBV6-3 combines with J gene TRBJ2-1, with a weak D call TRBD2 (6 bases). The CDR3 is 15 amino acids. Trimming left V 7 bases short and J 0 bases short, with 13 bases between. Germline CDR1 reads MNHEY; CDR2 reads SVGEGT.

This clonotype was seen only once. The gene calls are TRBV11-2 and TRBJ1-1; tentatively, D is TRBD1 (6 bases). CDR3 length: 13 residues. In germline, CDR1 is SGHAT, CDR2 FQNNGV. V dropped 1 base and J dropped 10 bases, with 13 bases sitting between them. CDR3 in amino acids: CASSLGGAGRAFF. The CDR3 nucleotides are TGTGCCAGCAGCTTAGGGGGGGCGGGTCGAGCTTTCTTT.

The CDR3 here is CASSFRTAYEQYF. As DNA, the CDR3 is TGTGCCAGCAGCTTCCGGACTGCCTACGAGCAGTACTTC. This sequence joins TRBV11-3 and TRBJ2-7, with D possibly being TRBD2 (5 bases). V gave up 3 bases and J gave up 2 bases, with 8 bases separating them. The CDR3 runs 13 residues. In germline, CDR1 is SGHNT, CDR2 YENEEA.

CDR3 in DNA: TGCGCCAGCAGCTTGGCCAATCGGGCAGTGTCCTACGAGCAGTACTTC. Amino acids: CASSLANRAVSYEQYF. V is TRBV5-1 and J is TRBJ2-7, with unresolved D. CDR3 length equals 16 residues. Trimming pared 0 bases from V and 1 base from J, leaving 14 bases between. Looked up from germline, CDR1 is SGHRS and CDR2 is YFSETQ. Complete variable domain (other parts from reference TRBV5-1 and TRBJ2-7): KAGVTQTPRYLIKTRGQQVTLSCSPISGHRSVSWYQQTPGQGLQFLFEYFSETQRNKGNFPGRFSGRQFSNSRSEMNVSTLELGDSALYLCASSLANRAVSYEQYFGPGTRLTVT.

V gene TRBV7-3 combines with J gene TRBJ2-3, with TRBD1 matching 10 bases. V lost 5 bases and J lost 2; bases outside the gene matches: 16. The CDR3 has 19 residues. Per germline, CDR1 SGHTA and CDR2 FQGTGA. The CDR3 is CASSKRPVGQGGYTDTQYF. As DNA, the CDR3 is TGTGCCAGCAGCAAGCGTCCTGTAGGACAGGGGGGATACACAGATACGCAGTATTTT.

This clonotype was detected a few times. This chain connects TRBV19 to TRBJ2-2, with a possible D match to TRBD1 (7 bases). The ends were cut back, 3 bases at V and 3 bases at J, with 8 bases in the middle. Germline assignment: CDR1 LNHDA and CDR2 SQIVND (reference sequence). The CDR3 totals 14 residues. The CDR3 region has the DNA TGTGCCAGTAGTATCAGGGGGGACACCGGGGAGCTGTTTTTT. It yields the protein CASSIRGDTGELFF.

The V call is TRBV20-1, the J call TRBJ2-7; possibly TRBD1 for D (6 bases). V was cut by 2 bases and J by 1 base, with 12 bases left in between. This CDR3 is built from 14 residues. From germline, CDR1 is DFQATT and CDR2 SNEGSKA (reference sequence). The CDR3 sequence is CSARPGHLSYEQYF. The CDR3 nucleotides are TGCAGTGCTAGACCGGGACACCTATCCTACGAGCAGTACTTC.

This clonotype has just one count. This chain connects TRBV25-1 to TRBJ1-2; D gene ambiguous. Germline V gives CDR1 MGHDK, CDR2 SYGVNS. Trimming shortened V by 0 bases and J by 5 bases, and 4 bases separated the two germline ends. This CDR3 spans 12 amino acids. The chain's CDR3 is CASSEYQYGYTF. The CDR3 DNA reads as TGTGCCAGCAGTGAATATCAGTATGGCTACACCTTC.

The chain is built from TRBV11-1 and TRBJ2-5; 7 positions match TRBD1. The germline gives CDR1 SGHAT, CDR2 FQDESV (reference sequence). Trimming removed 5 bases from V and 3 bases from J; junction bases left unmatched: 3. The CDR3 sequence is 13 residues long. This CDR3 reads CASSRDSKETQYF. The DNA of the CDR3 is TGTGCCAGCAGCCGGGACAGTAAAGAGACCCAGTACTTC. The full variable domain, rest sourced from reference TRBV11-1 and TRBJ2-5, is EAEVAQSPRYKITEKSQAVAFWCDPISGHATLYWYRQILGQGPELLVQFQDESVVDDSQLPKDRFSAERLKGVDSTLKIQPAELGDSAMYLCASSRDSKETQYFGPGTRLLVL.

This clonotype came up a few times. The chain employs TRBV7-2 and TRBJ2-3, with 7 bases matching TRBD1. V was pared by 5 bases and J by 8 bases, with 4 bases of the junction left unmatched. Looked up from germline, CDR1 is SGHTA and CDR2 is FQGNSA. The length of the CDR3 is 12 residues. As DNA, the CDR3 is TGTGCCAGCAGCGTACAGGGGAGTACGCAGTATTTT. It translates to CASSVQGSTQYF.

This clonotype was seen a few times. This chain connects TRBV11-3 to TRBJ2-2; TRBD1 might be the D (5 bases). Germline V gene sequence: CDR1 SGHNT, CDR2 YENEEA. Between the trimmed V and J ends, which lost 1 base and 2 bases, there was a span of 8 bases. The CDR3 extends over 15 amino acids. CDR3 in amino acids: CASSLVRVNTGELFF. Written as DNA, the CDR3 is TGTGCCAGCAGCTTAGTCAGGGTTAACACCGGGGAGCTGTTTTTT.